This T cell receptor (beta chain) was recovered during a study of blood T cell repertoires in COVID-19. Study context: COVID-19 samples from acute and convalescent phases originated in the United States, Italy and Spain. In each case, the material was cDNA or gDNA derived from T cells, B-cell-depleted T cells, or PBMCs.

Per the study methods: By means of reference gene primer amplification, nucleated cell counts were estimated. The table came from immunoSEQ multiplex PCR; TCRdb's copy has only in-frame clones and leaves some out. The D gene and trimming were derived from the DNA, and the V and J assignments and clone size from that table. The data show over 250,000 clones, 87% seen once. This clone has just a few counts. This TCR was sampled from a woman in her forties or fifties with acute or convalescent COVID-19. Material for sequencing was peripheral blood.

Written as DNA, the CDR3 is TGTGCCTGGAACCTGTTTACCGGGACAGCTAATGAAAAACTGTTTTTT. Protein sequence: CAWNLFTGTANEKLFF. The genes are TRBV30 and TRBJ1-4, with TRBD1 matching 7 bases. The CDR3 covers 16 residues. Germline trimming cut 4 bases from V and 3 bases from J; bases unmatched to any gene: 11. CDR1 and CDR2 from the germline V gene are GTSNPN and SVGIG (reference sequence). Together with reference TRBV30 and TRBJ1-4, the CDR3 gives the full variable domain: SQTIHQWPATLVQPVGSPLSLECTVEGTSNPNLYWYRQAAGRGLQLLFYSVGIGQISSEVPQNLSASRPQDRQFILSSKKLLLSDSGFYLCAWNLFTGTANEKLFFGSGTQLSVL.